This T cell receptor beta chain was identified in a study of cytomegalovirus exposure and HLA in healthy donors. Primers for the PCR totalled 60 Vbeta and 13 Jbeta. TCRdb's table, derived via immunoSEQ multiplex PCR, lists solely in-frame clones and lacks some. The sample has 99,000 or so clones; 70% to 80% are singletons. Germline values: CDR1 MNHEY, CDR2 SMNVEV (reference sequence). The V end was cut by 1 base, the J end by 3 bases, with 10 bases between. CDR3 length equals 15 residues. This chain connects TRBV27 to TRBJ1-5, with D perhaps matching TRBD1 (6 bases). The clonotype was recovered from a man aged 60 to 69 in good health and CMV-seropositive. Sequenced sample: PBMCs. The CDR3 bases are TGTGCCAGCAGTTTATGGGCAGGGGCCAATCAGCCCCAGCATTTT. This sequence encodes CASSLWAGANQPQHF.